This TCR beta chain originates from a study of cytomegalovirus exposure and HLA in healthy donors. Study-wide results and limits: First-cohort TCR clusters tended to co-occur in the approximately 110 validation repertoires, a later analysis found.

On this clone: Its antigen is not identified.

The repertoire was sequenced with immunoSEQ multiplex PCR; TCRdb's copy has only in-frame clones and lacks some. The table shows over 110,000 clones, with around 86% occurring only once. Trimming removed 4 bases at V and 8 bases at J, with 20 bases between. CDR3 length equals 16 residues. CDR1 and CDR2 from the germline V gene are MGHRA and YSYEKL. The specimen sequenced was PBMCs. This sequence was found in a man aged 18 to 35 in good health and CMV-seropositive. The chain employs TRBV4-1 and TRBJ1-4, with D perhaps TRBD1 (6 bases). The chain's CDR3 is CASSPFGRGADEKLFF. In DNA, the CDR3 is TGCGCCAGCAGCCCCTTCGGACGGGGGGCTGACGAAAAACTGTTTTTT.